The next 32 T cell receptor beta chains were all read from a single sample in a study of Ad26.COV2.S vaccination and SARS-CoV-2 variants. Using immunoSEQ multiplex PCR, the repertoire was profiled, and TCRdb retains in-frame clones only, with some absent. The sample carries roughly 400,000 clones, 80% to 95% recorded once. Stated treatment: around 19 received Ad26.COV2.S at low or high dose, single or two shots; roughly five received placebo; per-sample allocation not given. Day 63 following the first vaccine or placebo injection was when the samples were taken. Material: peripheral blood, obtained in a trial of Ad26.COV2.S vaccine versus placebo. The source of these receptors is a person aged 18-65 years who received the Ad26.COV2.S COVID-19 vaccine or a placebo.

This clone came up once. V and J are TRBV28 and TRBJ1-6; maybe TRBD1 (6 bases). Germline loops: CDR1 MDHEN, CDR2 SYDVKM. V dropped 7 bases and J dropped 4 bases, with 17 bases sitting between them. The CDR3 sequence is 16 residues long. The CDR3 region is CASKPQGRGYNSPLHF. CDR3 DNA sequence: TGTGCCAGCAAACCCCAGGGCAGGGGATATAATTCACCCCTCCACTTT.

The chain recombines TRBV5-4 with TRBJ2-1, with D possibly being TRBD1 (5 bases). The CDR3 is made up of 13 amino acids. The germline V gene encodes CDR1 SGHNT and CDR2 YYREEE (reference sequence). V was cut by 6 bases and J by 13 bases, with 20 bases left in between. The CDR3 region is CASTADSTPKQFF. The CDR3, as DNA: TGTGCCAGCACCGCCGACAGTACCCCAAAACAGTTCTTC.

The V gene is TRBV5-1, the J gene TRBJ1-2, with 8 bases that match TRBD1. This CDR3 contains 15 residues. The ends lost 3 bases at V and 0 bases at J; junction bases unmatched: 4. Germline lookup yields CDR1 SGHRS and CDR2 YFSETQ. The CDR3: CASSWGDRTNYGYTF. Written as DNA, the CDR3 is TGCGCCAGCAGCTGGGGGGACAGGACTAACTATGGCTACACCTTC. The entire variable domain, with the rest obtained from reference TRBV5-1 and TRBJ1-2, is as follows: KAGVTQTPRYLIKTRGQQVTLSCSPISGHRSVSWYQQTPGQGLQFLFEYFSETQRNKGNFPGRFSGRQFSNSRSEMNVSTLELGDSALYLCASSWGDRTNYGYTFGSGTRLTVV.

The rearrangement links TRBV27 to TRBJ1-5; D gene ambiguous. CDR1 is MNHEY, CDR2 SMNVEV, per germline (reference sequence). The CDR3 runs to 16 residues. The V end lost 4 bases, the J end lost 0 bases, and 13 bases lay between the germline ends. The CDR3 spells CASSSLGPYSNQPQHF. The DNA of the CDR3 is TGTGCCAGCAGTTCCCTAGGTCCTTATAGCAATCAGCCCCAGCATTTT.

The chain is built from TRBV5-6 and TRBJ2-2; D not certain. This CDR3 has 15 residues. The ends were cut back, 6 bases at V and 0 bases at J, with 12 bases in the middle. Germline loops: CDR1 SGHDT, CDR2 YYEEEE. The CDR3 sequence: CASIPSVTNTGELFF. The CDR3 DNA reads TGTGCCAGCATCCCCTCGGTCACGAACACCGGGGAGCTGTTTTTT. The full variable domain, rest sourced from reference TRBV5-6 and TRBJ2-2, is DAGVTQSPTHLIKTRGQQVTLRCSPKSGHDTVSWYQQALGQGPQFIFQYYEEEERQRGNFPDRFSGHQFPNYSSELNVNALLLGDSALYLCASIPSVTNTGELFFGEGSRLTVL.

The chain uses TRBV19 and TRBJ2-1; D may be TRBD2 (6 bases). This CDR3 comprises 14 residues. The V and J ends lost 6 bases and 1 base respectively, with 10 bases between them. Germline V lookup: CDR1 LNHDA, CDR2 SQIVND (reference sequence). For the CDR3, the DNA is TGTGCCAGTAGGGCGGGGAGGTCCTACAATGAGCAGTTCTTC. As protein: CASRAGRSYNEQFF.

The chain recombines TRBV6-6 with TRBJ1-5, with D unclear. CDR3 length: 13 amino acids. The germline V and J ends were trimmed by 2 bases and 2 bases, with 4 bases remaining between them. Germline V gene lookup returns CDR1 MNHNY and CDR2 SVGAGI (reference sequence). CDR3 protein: CASSYRGNQPQHF. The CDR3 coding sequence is TGTGCCAGCAGTTACCGCGGCAATCAGCCCCAGCATTTT.

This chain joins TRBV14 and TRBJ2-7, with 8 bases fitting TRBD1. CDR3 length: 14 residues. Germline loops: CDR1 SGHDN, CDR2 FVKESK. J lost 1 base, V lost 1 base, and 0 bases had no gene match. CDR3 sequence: CASSQGTGSYEQYF. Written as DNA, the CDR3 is TGTGCCAGCAGCCAAGGGACAGGGTCCTACGAGCAGTACTTC.

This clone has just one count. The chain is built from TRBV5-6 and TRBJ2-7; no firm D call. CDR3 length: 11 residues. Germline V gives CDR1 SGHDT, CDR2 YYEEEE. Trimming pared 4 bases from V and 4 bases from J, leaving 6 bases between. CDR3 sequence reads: CASSLQYEQYF. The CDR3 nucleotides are TGTGCCAGCAGCCTACAGTACGAGCAGTACTTC.

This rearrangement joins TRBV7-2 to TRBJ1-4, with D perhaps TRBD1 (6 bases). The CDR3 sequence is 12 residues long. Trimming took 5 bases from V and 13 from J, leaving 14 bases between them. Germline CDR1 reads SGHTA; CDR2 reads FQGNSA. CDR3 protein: CASSILGGPLFF. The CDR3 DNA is TGTGCCAGCAGCATCCTCGGGGGCCCACTGTTTTTT.

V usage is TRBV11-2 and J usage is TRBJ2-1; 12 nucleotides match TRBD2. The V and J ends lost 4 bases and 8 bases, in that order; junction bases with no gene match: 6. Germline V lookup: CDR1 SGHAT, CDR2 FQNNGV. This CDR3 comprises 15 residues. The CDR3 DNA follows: TGTGCCAGCAGCTCCACTAGCGGGGGGCACGATGAGCAGTTCTTC. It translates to CASSSTSGGHDEQFF. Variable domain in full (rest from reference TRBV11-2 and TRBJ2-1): EAGVAQSPRYKIIEKRQSVAFWCNPISGHATLYWYQQILGQGPKLLIQFQNNGVVDDSQLPKDRFSAERLKGVDSTLKIQPAKLEDSAVYLCASSSTSGGHDEQFFGPGTRLTVL.

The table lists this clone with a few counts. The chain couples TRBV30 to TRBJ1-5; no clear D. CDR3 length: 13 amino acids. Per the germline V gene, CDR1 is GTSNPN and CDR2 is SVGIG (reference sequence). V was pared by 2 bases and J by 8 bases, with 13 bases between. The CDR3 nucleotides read TGTGCCTGGAGTCAGACATGGGTAGAGCCCCAGCATTTT. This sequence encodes CAWSQTWVEPQHF.

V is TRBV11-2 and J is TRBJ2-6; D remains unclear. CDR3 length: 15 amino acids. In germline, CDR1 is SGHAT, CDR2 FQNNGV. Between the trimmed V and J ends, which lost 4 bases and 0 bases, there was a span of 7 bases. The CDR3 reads CASSSYSSGANVLTF. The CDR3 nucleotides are TGTGCCAGCAGCTCATACAGCTCTGGGGCCAACGTCCTGACTTTC.

The CDR3 nucleotides read TGTGCCAGCAGCGTAAGACAGGTTGGGAGTGAAAAACTGTTTTTT. Encoded protein: CASSVRQVGSEKLFF. The V gene is TRBV2, the J gene TRBJ1-4, with D tentatively TRBD1 (6 bases). CDR3 length: 15 amino acids. V dropped 6 bases and J dropped 7 bases, with 18 bases sitting between them. Looked up from germline, CDR1 is SNHLY and CDR2 is FYNNEI. The full variable domain, rest sourced from reference TRBV2 and TRBJ1-4, is EPEVTQTPSHQVTQMGQEVILRCVPISNHLYFYWYRQILGQKVEFLVSFYNNEISEKSEIFDDQFSVERPDGSNFTLKIRSTKLEDSAMYFCASSVRQVGSEKLFFGSGTQLSVL.

CDR3: CASSWSYNEQFF. CDR3 nucleotides: TGCGCCAGCAGCTGGTCCTACAATGAGCAGTTCTTC. The V gene is TRBV5-1, the J gene TRBJ2-1; the D is unclear. The CDR3 covers 12 residues. Germline assignment: CDR1 SGHRS and CDR2 YFSETQ. V gave up 3 bases and J gave up 1 base, with 2 bases separating them.

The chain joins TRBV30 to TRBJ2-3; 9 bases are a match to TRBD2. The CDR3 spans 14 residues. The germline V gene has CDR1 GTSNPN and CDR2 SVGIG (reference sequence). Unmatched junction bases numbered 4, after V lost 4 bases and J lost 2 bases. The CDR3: CAWNPGLATDTQYF. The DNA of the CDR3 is TGTGCCTGGAATCCGGGACTAGCCACAGATACGCAGTATTTT.

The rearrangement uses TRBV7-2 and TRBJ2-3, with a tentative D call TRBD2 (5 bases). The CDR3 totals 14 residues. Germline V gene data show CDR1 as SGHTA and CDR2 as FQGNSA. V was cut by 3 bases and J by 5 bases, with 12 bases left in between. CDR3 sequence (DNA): TGTGCCAGCAGCTTCGGTGTAGGAGGAGATACGCAGTATTTT. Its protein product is CASSFGVGGDTQYF.

CDR3 in amino acids: CAWSGGGANTGELFF. In DNA, the CDR3 is TGTGCCTGGAGTGGAGGGGGCGCGAACACCGGGGAGCTGTTTTTT. This chain uses TRBV30 with TRBJ2-2; TRBD1 matches 7 bases. V trimming: 1 base; J trimming: 0 bases; junction bases outside the gene matches: 2. CDR1 is GTSNPN and CDR2 is SVGIG in the germline V gene (reference sequence). This CDR3 spans 15 amino acids. The full variable domain, with the rest looked up from reference TRBV30 and TRBJ2-2, is SQTIHQWPATLVQPVGSPLSLECTVEGTSNPNLYWYRQAAGRGLQLLFYSVGIGQISSEVPQNLSASRPQDRQFILSSKKLLLSDSGFYLCAWSGGGANTGELFFGEGSRLTVL.

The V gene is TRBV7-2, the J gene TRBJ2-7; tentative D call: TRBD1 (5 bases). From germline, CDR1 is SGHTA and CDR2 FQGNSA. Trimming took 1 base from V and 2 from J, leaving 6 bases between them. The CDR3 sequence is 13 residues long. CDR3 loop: CASSLGRAYEQYF. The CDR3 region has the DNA TGTGCCAGCAGCTTAGGCAGGGCCTACGAGCAGTACTTC.

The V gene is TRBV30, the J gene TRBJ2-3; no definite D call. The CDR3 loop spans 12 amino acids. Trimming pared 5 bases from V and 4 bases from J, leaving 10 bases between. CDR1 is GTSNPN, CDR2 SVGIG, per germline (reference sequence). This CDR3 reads CAWEHSSDTQYF. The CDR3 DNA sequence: TGTGCCTGGGAACATAGCTCAGATACGCAGTATTTT.

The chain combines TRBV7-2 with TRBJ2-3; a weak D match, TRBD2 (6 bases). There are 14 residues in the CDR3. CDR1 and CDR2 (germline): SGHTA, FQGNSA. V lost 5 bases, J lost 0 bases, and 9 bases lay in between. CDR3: CASSNSGSTDTQYF. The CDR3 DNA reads TGTGCCAGCAGCAATAGCGGAAGCACAGATACGCAGTATTTT.

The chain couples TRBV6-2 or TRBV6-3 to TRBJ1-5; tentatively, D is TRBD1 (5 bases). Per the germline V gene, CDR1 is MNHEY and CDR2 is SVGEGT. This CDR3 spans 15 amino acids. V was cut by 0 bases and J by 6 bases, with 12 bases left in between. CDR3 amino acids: CASSYSVQGGQPQHF. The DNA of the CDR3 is TGTGCCAGCAGTTACTCCGTGCAGGGTGGTCAGCCCCAGCATTTT.

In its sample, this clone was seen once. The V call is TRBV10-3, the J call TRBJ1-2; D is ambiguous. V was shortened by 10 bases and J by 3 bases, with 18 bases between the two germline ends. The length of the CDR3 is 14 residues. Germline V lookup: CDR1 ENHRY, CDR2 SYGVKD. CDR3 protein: CATRKSYGDYGYTF. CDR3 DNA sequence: TGTGCCACCCGCAAAAGCTATGGGGACTATGGCTACACCTTC.

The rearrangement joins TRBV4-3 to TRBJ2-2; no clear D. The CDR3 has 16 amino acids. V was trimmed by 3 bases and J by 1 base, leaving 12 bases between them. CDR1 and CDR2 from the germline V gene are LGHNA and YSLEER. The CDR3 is CASSQSPAENTGELFF. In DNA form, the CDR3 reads TGCGCCAGCAGCCAGTCTCCCGCAGAGAACACCGGGGAGCTGTTTTTT.

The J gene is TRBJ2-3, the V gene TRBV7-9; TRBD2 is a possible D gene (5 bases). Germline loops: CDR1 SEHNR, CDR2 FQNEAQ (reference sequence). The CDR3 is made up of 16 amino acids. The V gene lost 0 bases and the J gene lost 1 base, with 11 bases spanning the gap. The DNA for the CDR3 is TGTGCCAGCAGCTTAGCCCTCTCCGGGGGCACAGATACGCAGTATTTT. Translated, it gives CASSLALSGGTDTQYF. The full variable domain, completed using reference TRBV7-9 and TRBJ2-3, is DTGVSQNPRHKITKRGQNVTFRCDPISEHNRLYWYRQTLGQGPEFLTYFQNEAQLEKSRLLSDRFSAERPKGSFSTLEIQRTEQGDSAMYLCASSLALSGGTDTQYFGPGTRLTVL.

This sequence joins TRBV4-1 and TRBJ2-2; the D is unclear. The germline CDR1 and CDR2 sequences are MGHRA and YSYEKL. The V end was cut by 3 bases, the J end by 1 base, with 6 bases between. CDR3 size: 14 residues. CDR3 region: CASSQDRNTGELFF. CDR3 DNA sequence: TGCGCCAGCAGCCAGGATAGGAACACCGGGGAGCTGTTTTTT.

The CDR3 region has the DNA TGTGCCAGCAGCTTAGCGCGGGCGGGTCAGAACACTGAAGCTTTCTTT. Protein sequence: CASSLARAGQNTEAFF. V is TRBV7-2 and J is TRBJ1-1, with D unresolved. Per germline, CDR1 SGHTA and CDR2 FQGNSA. V lost 0 bases, J lost 1 base, and 12 bases lay in between. CDR3 length equals 16 residues.

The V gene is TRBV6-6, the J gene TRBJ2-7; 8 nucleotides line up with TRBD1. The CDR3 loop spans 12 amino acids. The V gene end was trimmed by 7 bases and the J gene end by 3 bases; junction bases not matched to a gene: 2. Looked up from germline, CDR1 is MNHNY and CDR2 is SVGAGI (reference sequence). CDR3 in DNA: TGTGCCAGCACAGGGGGCCTCTACGAGCAGTACTTC. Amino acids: CASTGGLYEQYF.

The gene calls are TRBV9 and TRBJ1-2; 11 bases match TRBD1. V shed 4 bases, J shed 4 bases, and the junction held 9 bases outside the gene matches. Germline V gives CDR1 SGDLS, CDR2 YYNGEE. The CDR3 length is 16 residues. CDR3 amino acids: CASSLPRTGGFYGYTF. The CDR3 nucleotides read TGTGCCAGCAGCTTGCCGAGGACAGGGGGCTTCTATGGCTACACCTTC.

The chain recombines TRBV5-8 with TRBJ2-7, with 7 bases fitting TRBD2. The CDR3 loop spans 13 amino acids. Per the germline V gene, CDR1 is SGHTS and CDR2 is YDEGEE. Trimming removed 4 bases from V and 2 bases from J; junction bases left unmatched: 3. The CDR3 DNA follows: TGTGCCAGCAGCCCCGGGAGGCCCTACGAGCAGTACTTC. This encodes CASSPGRPYEQYF. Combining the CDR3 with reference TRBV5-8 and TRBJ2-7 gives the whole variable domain EAGVTQSPTHLIKTRGQQATLRCSPISGHTSVYWYQQALGLGLQFLLWYDEGEERNRGNFPPRFSGRQFPNYSSELNVNALELEDSALYLCASSPGRPYEQYFGPGTRLTVT.

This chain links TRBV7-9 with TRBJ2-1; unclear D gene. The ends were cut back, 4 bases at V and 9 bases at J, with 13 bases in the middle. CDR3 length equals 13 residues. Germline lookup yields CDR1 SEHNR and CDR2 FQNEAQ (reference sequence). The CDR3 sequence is CASSSLTNSEQFF. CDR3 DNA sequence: TGTGCCAGCAGCTCCCTCACGAATAGTGAGCAGTTCTTC.

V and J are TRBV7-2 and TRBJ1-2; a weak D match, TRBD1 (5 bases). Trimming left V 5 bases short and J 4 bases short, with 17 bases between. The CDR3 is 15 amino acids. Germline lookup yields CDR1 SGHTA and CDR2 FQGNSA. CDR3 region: CASSTGVGEVYGYTF. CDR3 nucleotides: TGTGCCAGCAGCACCGGGGTAGGGGAGGTCTATGGCTACACCTTC. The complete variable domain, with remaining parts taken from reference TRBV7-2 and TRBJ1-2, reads GAGVSQSPSNKVTEKGKDVELRCDPISGHTALYWYRQSLGQGLEFLIYFQGNSAPDKSGLPSDRFSAERTGGSVSTLTIQRTQQEDSAVYLCASSTGVGEVYGYTFGSGTRLTVV.